These T cell receptor beta chains were read from a single sample in a study of blood T cells in healthy people across ages. One entry per CDR3 protein results from TCRdb running MiXCR on the 5' RACE reads. The sample shows 550,000 to 800,000 distinct CDR3 sequences, around 32% of them seen only once. Sequencing was performed on blood. The receptor source for this set is a woman of 80 years or more in good health. Each CDR3 is given with its conserved first and last residue. D genes are given only for firm matches. Expanded clones are given a class, and other clones once, few, many or no size at all.

CDR3 DNA	CDR3 protein	V gene	D gene	J gene	clone size
TGCAGTGCCCCGACAGGGACAGGGGGGTCCTACAATGAGCAGTTCTTC	CSAPTGTGGSYNEQFF	TRBV20-1	TRBD1	TRBJ2-1	.
TGTGCCAGCTCACGCGTACAGGGTGAGGGTGAGCAGTACTTC	CASSRVQGEGEQYF	TRBV18	.	TRBJ2-5	.
TGTGCCAGCAGCCCAAGGACAGGGGCTACAGATACGCAGTATTTT	CASSPRTGATDTQYF	TRBV7-9	TRBD1	TRBJ2-3	many
TGTGCCAGCAGCCAAGGGGATGCGGCTTTCTTT	CASSQGDAAFF	TRBV14	.	TRBJ1-1	many
TGTGCCACCAGCAGAGATCGACTAGCTAACTACGAGCAGTACTTC	CATSRDRLANYEQYF	TRBV15	TRBD2	TRBJ2-7	many
TGTGCCAGCAGCTTCGGGACAGGGGGCCGCCAAGAGACCCAGTACTTC	CASSFGTGGRQETQYF	TRBV13	TRBD1	TRBJ2-5	many
TGTGCCAGCAGTTACTCGAATCCAGGGGGCGTCACTGAAGCTTTCTTT	CASSYSNPGGVTEAFF	TRBV6-5	TRBD1	TRBJ1-1	many
TGCGCCAGCAGCCCAGGGAGGGGGAACAATGAGCAGTTCTTC	CASSPGRGNNEQFF	TRBV4-3	.	TRBJ2-1	.
TGTGCCAGCAGCTTAGAATCGGCTCGGAAACTGTTTTTT	CASSLESARKLFF	TRBV7-2	.	TRBJ1-4	.
TGTGCCGGCAGCCTGGGACCGATATCCAGTCAGCCCCAGCATTTT	CAGSLGPISSQPQHF	TRBV5-5	.	TRBJ1-5	few
TGTGCCAGCAGCCAGGCCGGGACAGGGGCAGTGGATACGCAGTATTTT	CASSQAGTGAVDTQYF	TRBV3-1	TRBD1	TRBJ2-3	.
TGCAGTGCCCTATCCGGGGTCCGGGGACTCTATGGCTACACCTTC	CSALSGVRGLYGYTF	TRBV20-1	.	TRBJ1-2	.
TGTGCCAGCAGCTTGGACAGGGGATTCAACTATGGCTACACCTTC	CASSLDRGFNYGYTF	TRBV7-2	TRBD1	TRBJ1-2	once
TGTGCCAGCAGTTTGAGGTTGTCCTATAATTCACCCCTCCACTTT	CASSLRLSYNSPLHF	TRBV28	.	TRBJ1-6	.
TGCAGCGTTTACCGGGACAGGGGACAGTATTTT	CSVYRDRGQYF	TRBV29-1	TRBD1	TRBJ2-3	many
TGTGCCAGCAGGTTCAACTCAGGTTCCCGGTCGGCTTTCTTT	CASRFNSGSRSAFF	TRBV7-8	.	TRBJ1-1	many
TGTGCCAGCAGTGAAGCACAGCCTAGCACAGATACGCAGTATTTT	CASSEAQPSTDTQYF	TRBV6-1	.	TRBJ2-3	many
TGTGCCTGGAGTGTAGGGACTAGCGGTCCAAGGGGGGAGCTGTTTTTT	CAWSVGTSGPRGELFF	TRBV30	TRBD2	TRBJ2-2	.
TGCAGTGCTAGAGATTTAAGACAAGGCTATGGCTACACCTTC	CSARDLRQGYGYTF	TRBV20-1	.	TRBJ1-2	.
TGTGCCAGCAGTTTAGGGGGTTCGTTCACCGGGGAGCTGTTTTTT	CASSLGGSFTGELFF	TRBV28	.	TRBJ2-2	.
TGTGCCACCAGTGGAGGGGGAACAGGAGAAGAGACCCAGTACTTC	CATSGGGTGEETQYF	TRBV24-1	.	TRBJ2-5	many
TGTGCCAGCGGACAGCGGGGGGGCCGGATAGATACGCAGTATTTT	CASGQRGGRIDTQYF	TRBV28	TRBD2	TRBJ2-3	.
TGTGCCAGCAGTCTCCCGGGACAGGCTCTATATAGCAATCAGCCCCAGCATTTT	CASSLPGQALYSNQPQHF	TRBV28	TRBD1	TRBJ1-5	.